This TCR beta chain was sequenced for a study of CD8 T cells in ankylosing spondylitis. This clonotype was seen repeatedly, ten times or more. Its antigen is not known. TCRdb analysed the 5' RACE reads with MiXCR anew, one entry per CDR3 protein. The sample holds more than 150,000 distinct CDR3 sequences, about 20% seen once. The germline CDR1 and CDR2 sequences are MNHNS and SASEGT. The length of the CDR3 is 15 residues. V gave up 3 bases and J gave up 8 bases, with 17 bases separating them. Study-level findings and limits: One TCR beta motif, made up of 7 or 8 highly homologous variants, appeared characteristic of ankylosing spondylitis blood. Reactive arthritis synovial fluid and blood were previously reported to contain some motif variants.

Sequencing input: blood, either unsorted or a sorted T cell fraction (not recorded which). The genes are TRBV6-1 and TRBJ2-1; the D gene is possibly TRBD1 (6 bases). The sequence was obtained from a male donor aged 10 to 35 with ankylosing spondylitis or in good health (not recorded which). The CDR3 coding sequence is TGTGCCAGCAGTGACATAACAGGGTTGGGGGATGAGCAGTTCTTC. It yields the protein CASSDITGLGDEQFF.